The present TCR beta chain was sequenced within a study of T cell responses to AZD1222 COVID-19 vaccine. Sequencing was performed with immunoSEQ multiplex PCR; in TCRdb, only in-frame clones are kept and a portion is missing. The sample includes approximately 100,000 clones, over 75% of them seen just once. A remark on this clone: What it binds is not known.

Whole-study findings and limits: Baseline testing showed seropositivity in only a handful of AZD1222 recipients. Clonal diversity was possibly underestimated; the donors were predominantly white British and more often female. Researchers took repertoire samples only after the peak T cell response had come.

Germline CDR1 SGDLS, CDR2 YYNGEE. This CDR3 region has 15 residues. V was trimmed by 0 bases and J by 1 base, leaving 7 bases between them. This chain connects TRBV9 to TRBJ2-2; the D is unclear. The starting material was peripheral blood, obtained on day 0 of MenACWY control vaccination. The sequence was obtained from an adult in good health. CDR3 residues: CASSVGVGNTGELFF. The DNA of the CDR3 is TGTGCCAGCAGCGTAGGAGTCGGGAACACCGGGGAGCTGTTTTTT.